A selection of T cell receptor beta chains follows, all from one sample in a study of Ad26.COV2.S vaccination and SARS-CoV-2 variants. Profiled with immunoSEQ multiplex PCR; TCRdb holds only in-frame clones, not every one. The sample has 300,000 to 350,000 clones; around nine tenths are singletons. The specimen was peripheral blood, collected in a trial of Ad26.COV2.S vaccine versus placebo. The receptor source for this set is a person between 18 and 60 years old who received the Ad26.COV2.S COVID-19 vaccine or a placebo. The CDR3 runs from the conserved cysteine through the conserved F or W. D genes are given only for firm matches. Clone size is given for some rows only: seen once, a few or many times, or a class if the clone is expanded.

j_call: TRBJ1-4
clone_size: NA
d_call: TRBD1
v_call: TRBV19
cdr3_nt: TGTGCCAGTAGTACGGGGACAGGGGGCCGGGGTGAAAAACTGTTTTTT
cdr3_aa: CASSTGTGGRGEKLFF

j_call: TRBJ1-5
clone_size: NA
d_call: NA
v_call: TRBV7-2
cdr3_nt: TGTGCCAGCAGCTTAGTACGGGGGAACGGTCAGCCCCAGCATTTT
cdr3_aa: CASSLVRGNGQPQHF

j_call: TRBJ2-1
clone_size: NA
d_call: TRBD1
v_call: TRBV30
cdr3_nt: TGTGCCTGGAGCGTCCGGGACAGGCAGTTCTTC
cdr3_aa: CAWSVRDRQFF

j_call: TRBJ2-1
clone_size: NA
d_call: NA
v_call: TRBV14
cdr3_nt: TGTGCCAGCAGCCAAATCGGAGGGAGGGAGCAGTTCTTC
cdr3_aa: CASSQIGGREQFF

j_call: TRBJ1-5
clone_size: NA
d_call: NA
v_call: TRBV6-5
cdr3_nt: TGTGCCAGCAGTTACACCCGCGGTCAGCCCCAGCATTTT
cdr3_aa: CASSYTRGQPQHF

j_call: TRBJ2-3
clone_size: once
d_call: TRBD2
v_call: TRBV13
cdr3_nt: TGTGCCAGCAGCTTAGTAGCGGGGGGTGCAGATACGCAGTATTTT
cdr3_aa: CASSLVAGGADTQYF

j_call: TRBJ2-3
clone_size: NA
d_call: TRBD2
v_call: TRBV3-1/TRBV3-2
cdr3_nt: TGTGCCAGCAGCCATGGCGGGAGGTACTCAGATACGCAGTATTTT
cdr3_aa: CASSHGGRYSDTQYF

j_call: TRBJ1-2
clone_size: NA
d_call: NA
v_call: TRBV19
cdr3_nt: TGTGCCAGTAGTCTCCAGGGAAGGGTTGACTATGGCTACACCTTC
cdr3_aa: CASSLQGRVDYGYTF

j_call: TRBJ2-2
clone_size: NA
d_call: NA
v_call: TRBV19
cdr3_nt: TGTGCCAGTAGTGACGACTTGTACACCGGGGAGCTGTTTTTT
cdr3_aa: CASSDDLYTGELFF

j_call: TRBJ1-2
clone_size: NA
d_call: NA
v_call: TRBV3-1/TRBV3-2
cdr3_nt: TGTGCCAGCAGCCCTAGCTTCACCTGGACAGTCGCCTATGGCTACACCTTC
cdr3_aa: CASSPSFTWTVAYGYTF

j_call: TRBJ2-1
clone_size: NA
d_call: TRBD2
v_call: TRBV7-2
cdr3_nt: TGTGCCAGCAGTCGCCCGACTAGCGGCCTCGGAAATGAGCAGTTCTTC
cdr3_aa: CASSRPTSGLGNEQFF

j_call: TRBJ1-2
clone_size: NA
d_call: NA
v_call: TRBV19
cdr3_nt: TGTGCCAGTAGTGTGGACTGGTCAAACTATGGCTACACCTTC
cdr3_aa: CASSVDWSNYGYTF

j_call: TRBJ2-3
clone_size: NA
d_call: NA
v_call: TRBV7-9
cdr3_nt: TGTGCCAGCAGCTTTACGGGGGAGGCTACGCAGTATTTT
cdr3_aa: CASSFTGEATQYF

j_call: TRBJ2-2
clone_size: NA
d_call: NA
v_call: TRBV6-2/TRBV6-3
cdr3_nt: TGTGCCAGCAGTTACGGCGACCCCGGGGAGCTGTTTTTT
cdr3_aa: CASSYGDPGELFF

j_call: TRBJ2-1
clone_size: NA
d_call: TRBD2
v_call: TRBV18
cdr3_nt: TGTGCCAGCTCACCCCTAGCGGGGGCGAGCTCCTACAATGAGCAGTTCTTC
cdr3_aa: CASSPLAGASSYNEQFF

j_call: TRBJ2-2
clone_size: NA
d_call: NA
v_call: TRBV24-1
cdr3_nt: TGTGCCACCAGTGCGAGGGGCACCGGGGAGCTGTTTTTT
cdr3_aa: CATSARGTGELFF

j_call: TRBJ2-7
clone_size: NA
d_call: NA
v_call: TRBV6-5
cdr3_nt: TGTGCCAGCAGCGCCTACGGCACCTACGAGCAGTACTTC
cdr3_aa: CASSAYGTYEQYF

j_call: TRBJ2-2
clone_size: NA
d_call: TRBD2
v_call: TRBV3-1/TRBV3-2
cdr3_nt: TGTGCCAGCAGCAAACTAGCGGGGGGGAACACCGGGGAGCTGTTTTTT
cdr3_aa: CASSKLAGGNTGELFF

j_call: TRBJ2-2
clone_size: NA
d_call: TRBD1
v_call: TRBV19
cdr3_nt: TGTGCCAGTAGTGGGGACAGGGGTATGACCGGGGAGCTGTTTTTT
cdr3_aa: CASSGDRGMTGELFF

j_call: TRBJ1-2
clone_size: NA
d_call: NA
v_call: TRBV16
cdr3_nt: TGTGCCAGCAGCCAGACAACAGGGCTTTATGGCTACACCTTC
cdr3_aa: CASSQTTGLYGYTF

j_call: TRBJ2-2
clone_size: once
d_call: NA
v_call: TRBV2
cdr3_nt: TGTGCCAGCAATACCTACACCGGGGAGCTGTTTTTT
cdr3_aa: CASNTYTGELFF

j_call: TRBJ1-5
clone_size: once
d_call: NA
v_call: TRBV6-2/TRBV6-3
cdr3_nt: TGTGCCAGCAGTGAGGGTGGGATCCCCAATCAGCCCCAGCATTTT
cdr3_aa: CASSEGGIPNQPQHF

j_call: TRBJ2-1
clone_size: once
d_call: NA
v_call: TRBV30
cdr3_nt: TGTGCCTGGAGAGGGGACAATTACAATGAGCAGTTCTTC
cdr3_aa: CAWRGDNYNEQFF

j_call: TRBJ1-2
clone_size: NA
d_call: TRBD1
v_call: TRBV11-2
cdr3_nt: TGTGCCAGCAGCCCAAACCGGGACAGGATAAACTATGGCTACACCTTC
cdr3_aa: CASSPNRDRINYGYTF

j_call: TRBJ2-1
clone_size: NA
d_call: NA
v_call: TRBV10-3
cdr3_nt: TGTGCCATCAGTGGGAGGGGGGGCAATGAGCAGTTCTTC
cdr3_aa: CAISGRGGNEQFF

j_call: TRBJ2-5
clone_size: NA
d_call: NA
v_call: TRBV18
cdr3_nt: TGTGCCAGCTCACCACGTCAATCGGGAGAGACCCAGTACTTC
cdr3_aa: CASSPRQSGETQYF

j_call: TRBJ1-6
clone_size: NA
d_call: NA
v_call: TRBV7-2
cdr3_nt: TGTGCCAGCAGCTTAGGGCAGGCTAATAATTCACCCCTCCACTTT
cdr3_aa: CASSLGQANNSPLHF

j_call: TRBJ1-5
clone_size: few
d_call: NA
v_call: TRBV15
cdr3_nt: TGTGCCACCAGCACGAGAATGGGGCGCCAGCATTTT
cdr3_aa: CATSTRMGRQHF

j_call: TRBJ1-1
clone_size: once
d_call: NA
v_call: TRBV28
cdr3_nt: TGTGCCAGCAGTTTCGGGGGATTTGGAGCTTTCTTT
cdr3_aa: CASSFGGFGAFF

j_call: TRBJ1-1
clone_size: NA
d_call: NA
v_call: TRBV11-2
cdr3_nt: TGTGCCAGCAGCTTAAGGGGGACAAGTAACACTGAAGCTTTCTTT
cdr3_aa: CASSLRGTSNTEAFF

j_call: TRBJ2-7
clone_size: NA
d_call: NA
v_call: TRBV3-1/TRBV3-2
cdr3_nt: TGTGCCAGCAGCCAAGGGGGGGGCCGGGACAGGAGTTCCTACGAGCAGTACTTC
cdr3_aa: CASSQGGGRDRSSYEQYF

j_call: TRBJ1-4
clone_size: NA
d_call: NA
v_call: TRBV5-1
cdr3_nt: TGCGCCAGCAGCTTCAGCTCAACTAATGAAAAACTGTTTTTT
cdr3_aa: CASSFSSTNEKLFF

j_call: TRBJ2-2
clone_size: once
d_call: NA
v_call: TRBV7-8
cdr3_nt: TGTGCCAGCAGCGAGACAGAACCTACGAACACCGGGGAGCTGTTTTTT
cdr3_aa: CASSETEPTNTGELFF

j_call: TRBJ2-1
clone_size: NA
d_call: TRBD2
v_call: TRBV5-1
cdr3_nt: TGCGCCAGCAGCTTGGGTAAAGCGGGGGGTCTGGATGAGCAGTTCTTC
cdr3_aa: CASSLGKAGGLDEQFF

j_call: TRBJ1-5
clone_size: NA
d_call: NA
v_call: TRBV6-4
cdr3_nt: TGTGCCAGCAGTGACTCATGGGGGCAGCCCCAGCATTTT
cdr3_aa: CASSDSWGQPQHF

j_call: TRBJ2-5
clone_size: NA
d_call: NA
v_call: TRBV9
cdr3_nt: TGTGCCAGCAGCGTACAGGGCCTTGAGGAGACCCAGTACTTC
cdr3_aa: CASSVQGLEETQYF

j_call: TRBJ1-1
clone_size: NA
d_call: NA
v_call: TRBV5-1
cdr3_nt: TGCGCCAGCAGCTTGGGACAGCACACTGAAGCTTTCTTT
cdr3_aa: CASSLGQHTEAFF

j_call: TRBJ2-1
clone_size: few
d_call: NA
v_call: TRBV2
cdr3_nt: TGTGCCAGCAGTATTACTAGCAATCGGGAGCAGTTCTTC
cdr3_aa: CASSITSNREQFF

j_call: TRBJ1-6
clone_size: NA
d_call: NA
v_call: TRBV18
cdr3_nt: TGTGCCAGCTCACCACGAGAATCGCTGACCTCACCCCTCCACTTT
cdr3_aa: CASSPRESLTSPLHF

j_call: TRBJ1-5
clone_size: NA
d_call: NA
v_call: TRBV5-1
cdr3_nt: TGCGCCAGCAGCTTGGGGGCGGGACAGCCCCAGCATTTT
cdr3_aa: CASSLGAGQPQHF

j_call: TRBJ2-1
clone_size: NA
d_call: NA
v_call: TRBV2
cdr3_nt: TGTGCCAGCAGTGGTCGGGAGCAGTTCTTC
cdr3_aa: CASSGREQFF

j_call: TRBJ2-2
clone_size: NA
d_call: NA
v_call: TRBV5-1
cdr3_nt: TGCGCCACCGGGGCAGGGAACACCGGGGAGCTGTTTTTT
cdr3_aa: CATGAGNTGELFF

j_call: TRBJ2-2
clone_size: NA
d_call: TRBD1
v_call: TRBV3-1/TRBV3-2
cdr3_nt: TGTGCCAGCAGCCTCCCCGGGACAGGGCTCCCCGGGGAGCTGTTTTTT
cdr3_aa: CASSLPGTGLPGELFF

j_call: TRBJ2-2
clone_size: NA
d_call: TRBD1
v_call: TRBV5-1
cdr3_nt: TGCGCCAGCAGCGGTGGGGGGACAGGGACCACCGGGGAGCTGTTTTTT
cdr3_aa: CASSGGGTGTTGELFF

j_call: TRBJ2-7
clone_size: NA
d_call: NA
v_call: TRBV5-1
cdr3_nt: TGCGCCAGCAGCTTGAGTAGCGACTCCTACGAGCAGTACTTC
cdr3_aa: CASSLSSDSYEQYF

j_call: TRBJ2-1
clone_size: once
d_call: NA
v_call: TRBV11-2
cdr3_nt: TGTGCCAGCAGCCCCCCCGGGGTACGCTACAATGAGCAGTTCTTC
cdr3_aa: CASSPPGVRYNEQFF

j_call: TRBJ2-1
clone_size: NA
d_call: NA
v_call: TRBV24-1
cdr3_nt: TGTGCCACCAGTGATCCCCCAAATTACAATGAGCAGTTCTTC
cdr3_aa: CATSDPPNYNEQFF

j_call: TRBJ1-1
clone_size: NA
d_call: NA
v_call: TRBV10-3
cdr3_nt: TGTGCCATCAGTGAGTCTGTGGGGGCTTTCTTT
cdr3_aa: CAISESVGAFF

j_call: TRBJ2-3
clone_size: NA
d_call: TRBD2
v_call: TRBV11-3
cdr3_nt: TGTGCCAGCAGCCTACGGGGGGGTCCCACAGATACGCAGTATTTT
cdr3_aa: CASSLRGGPTDTQYF

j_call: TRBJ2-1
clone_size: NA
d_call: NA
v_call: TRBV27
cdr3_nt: TGTGCCAGCAGTCCCCTCGCAGATTGGGCCAATGAGCAGTTCTTC
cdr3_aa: CASSPLADWANEQFF

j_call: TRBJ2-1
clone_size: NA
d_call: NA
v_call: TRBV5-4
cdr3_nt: TGTGCCAGCAGCATGGGGAGGTCCCGGGAGTCGCATGAGCAGTTCTTC
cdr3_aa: CASSMGRSRESHEQFF

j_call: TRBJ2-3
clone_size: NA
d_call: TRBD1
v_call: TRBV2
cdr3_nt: TGTGCCAGCGCTGCCGGGACAGGGGGACCAGATACGCAGTATTTT
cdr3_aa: CASAAGTGGPDTQYF

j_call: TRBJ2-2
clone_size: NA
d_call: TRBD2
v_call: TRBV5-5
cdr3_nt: TGTGCCAGCAGCTGGCGGGAGCAGCACACCGGGGAGCTGTTTTTT
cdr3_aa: CASSWREQHTGELFF